This entry lists 5 T cell receptor beta chains sequenced from one sample in a study of tissue T cells after allogeneic stem cell transplantation. As to time point: mouse harvest day 7 after allogeneic transplant. Tail vein injection delivered 10^7 T-cell-depleted bone marrow cells and 10^6 splenic CD5+ T cells. Repertoires were generated with immunoSEQ multiplex PCR, while TCRdb's copy carries only in-frame clones and drops some. The table lists approximately 9,000 clones, 40% to 55% of them singletons. The sequencing input was gut tissue. These receptors were taken from a female BALB/c mouse given C57BL/6 T cells with graft-versus-host disease after an allogeneic hematopoietic cell transplant.

This clone was seen more than once but under ten times. Mouse gene names and germline throughout. Partial CDR3 DNA: TGTGCTAGCAGTAGTGGGACTTACTCCTATGAACAGTAC. Translating it yields CASSSGTYSYEQY. The full-length CDR3 reads as CASSSGTYSYEQYF. The chain has TRBV17 and TRBJ2-7; D is perhaps TRBD2 (6 bases). The read ends 1 residue shy of where the CDR3 ends; the end is completed using the germline J gene. Germline-derived CDR1 and CDR2 are MNHDT and YYDKIL. Trimming left V 3 bases short and J 0 bases short, with 9 bases between. The CDR3 is 14 amino acids.

Of note for this clone: Gene names refer to mouse genes. The read gets to within 1 residue of the CDR3 end, and the germline J gene fills in the rest. The chain is built from TRBV26 and TRBJ2-4; the D is unclear. V was pared by 4 bases and J by 4 bases, with 6 bases between. CDR3 size: 12 residues. Germline CDR1 KGHPV, CDR2 FQNQEV (reference sequence). The sequenced CDR3 bases are TGTGCCAGCAGTCAGGGAGAAAACACCTTGTAC. This sequence encodes CASSQGENTLY. The CDR3, in full, reads CASSQGENTLYF.

A note on this clone: The germline and genes are mouse ones. Partial CDR3 DNA: TGCTCCAGCAGTCAAAGCGGTCAAAACACCTTGTAC. This codes for CSSSQSGQNTLY. The CDR3 as a whole reads CSSSQSGQNTLYF. The rearrangement uses TRBV23 and TRBJ2-4. Read data end 1 residue before the CDR3 end; the end is taken from the germline J gene. The germline CDR1 and CDR2 sequences are KGHTA and FQNQQP. The CDR3 spans 13 residues.

This clone was counted a few times. Gene names and germline match the mouse. The missing CDR3 end, 1 residue past where the read stops, is filled in from the germline J gene. This chain uses TRBV26 with TRBJ1-1, with 8 positions matching TRBD1. J was trimmed by 0 bases and V by 8 bases; bases with no gene match: 2. The CDR3 runs 13 residues. Germline assignment: CDR1 KGHPV and CDR2 FQNQEV (reference sequence). The CDR3 region is CASLGQANTEVFF. The CDR3 DNA, read in part, is TGTGCCAGCCTGGGACAGGCAAACACAGAAGTCTTC. The full variable domain, its missing parts supplied by reference TRBV26 and TRBJ1-1, is NSKVIQTPRYLVKGQGQKAKMRCIPEKGHPVVFWYQQNKNNEFKFLINFQNQEVLQQIDMTEKRFSAECPSNSPCSLEIQSSEAGDSALYLCASLGQANTEVFFGKGTRLTVV.

In the case of this clone: All gene names here are mouse names. The CDR3 spells CASSPPGVGGREQYF. The part of the CDR3 DNA that was read is TGTGCCAGCAGCCCCCCCGGGGTGGGGGGGCGTGAACAGTAC. J is TRBJ2-7 and V is TRBV5, with 9 nucleotides matching TRBD2. The CDR3 end falls 1 residue outside the read, so it is completed with the germline J gene. The CDR3 is 15 amino acids. The V and J ends lost 4 bases and 6 bases, in that order; junction bases with no gene match: 10. The germline gives CDR1 LGHNA, CDR2 YNLKQL (reference sequence).